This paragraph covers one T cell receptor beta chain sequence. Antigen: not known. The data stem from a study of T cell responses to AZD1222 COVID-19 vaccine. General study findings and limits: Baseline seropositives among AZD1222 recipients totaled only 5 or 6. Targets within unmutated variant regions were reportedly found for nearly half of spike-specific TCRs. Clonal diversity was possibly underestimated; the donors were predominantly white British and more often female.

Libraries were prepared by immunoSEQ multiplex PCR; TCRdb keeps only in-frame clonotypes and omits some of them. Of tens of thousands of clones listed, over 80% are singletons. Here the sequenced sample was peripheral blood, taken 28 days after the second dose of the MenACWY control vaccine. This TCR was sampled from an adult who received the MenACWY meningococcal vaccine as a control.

The CDR3 DNA follows: TGTGCCAGCATCCTGGGACAGGGGGCCGATACGCAGTATTTT. It encodes CASILGQGADTQYF. The gene calls are TRBV6-5 and TRBJ2-3; the match to TRBD1 covers 12 bases. J gave up 6 bases and V 7 bases, and 5 bases lay outside the gene matches. Per the germline V gene, CDR1 is MNHEY and CDR2 is SVGAGI. The CDR3 has 14 residues.